Listed below are T cell receptor beta chains from one sample, sequenced in a study of OX40 agonist ivuxolimab in advanced cancers. Here immunoSEQ multiplex PCR was the method, and the copy in TCRdb shows in-frame clones only, minus some. The table shows about 58,000 clones, with roughly nine tenths occurring only once. The sample consisted of CD4+ or CD8+ T cells sorted from blood, taken in a trial of the OX40 agonist ivuxolimab. The origin of the receptors is an adult with an advanced solid tumor such as melanoma, head and neck, liver or kidney cancer. The CDR3 runs from the conserved cysteine through the conserved F or W. The D gene is left open where the match is weak. Not every row has a clone size; where given, it reads once, few, many or a size class.

v_call,d_call,j_call,clone_size,cdr3_nt,cdr3_aa
TRBV5-1,TRBD2,TRBJ2-7,NA,TGCGCCAGCAGCTTGGAACTAGCGGCAAGCTCCTACGAGCAGTACTTC,CASSLELAASSYEQYF
TRBV27,NA,TRBJ2-7,NA,TGTGCCAGCAGTTTAACCTCACCGGGGGAGCAGTACTTC,CASSLTSPGEQYF
TRBV21-1,NA,TRBJ1-1,NA,TGTGCCAGCAGCCCGTCCGGGACAGGGGATACTGAAGCTTTCTTT,CASSPSGTGDTEAFF
TRBV11-1,TRBD1,TRBJ1-1,NA,TGTGCCAGCGCACTCACAGGGGGCTCTCGGAAGGCTGAAGCTTTCTTT,CASALTGGSRKAEAFF
TRBV7-3,NA,TRBJ2-2,NA,TGTGCCAGCAGCTCAGGGGCTAGCTCAGACACCGGGGAGCTGTTTTTT,CASSSGASSDTGELFF
TRBV18,TRBD2,TRBJ2-7,NA,TGTGCCAGCTCACCCACAGCGGGAGGGTCCTACGAGCAGTACTTC,CASSPTAGGSYEQYF
TRBV6-4,NA,TRBJ2-2,NA,TGTGCCAGCAGTGGGCTAGCGTTAACCGGGGAGCTGTTTTTT,CASSGLALTGELFF
TRBV28,TRBD1,TRBJ2-1,NA,TGTGCCAGCAGTCTCCAGGGGGATGAGCAGTTCTTC,CASSLQGDEQFF
TRBV28,NA,TRBJ2-7,NA,TGTGCCAGCAGTTTAACCGGGCTGGAGTACGAGCAGTACTTC,CASSLTGLEYEQYF
TRBV29-1,NA,TRBJ2-7,once,TGCAGCGTTGAGCCAGGTGGATCGATCCACCGGTACTTC,CSVEPGGSIHRYF